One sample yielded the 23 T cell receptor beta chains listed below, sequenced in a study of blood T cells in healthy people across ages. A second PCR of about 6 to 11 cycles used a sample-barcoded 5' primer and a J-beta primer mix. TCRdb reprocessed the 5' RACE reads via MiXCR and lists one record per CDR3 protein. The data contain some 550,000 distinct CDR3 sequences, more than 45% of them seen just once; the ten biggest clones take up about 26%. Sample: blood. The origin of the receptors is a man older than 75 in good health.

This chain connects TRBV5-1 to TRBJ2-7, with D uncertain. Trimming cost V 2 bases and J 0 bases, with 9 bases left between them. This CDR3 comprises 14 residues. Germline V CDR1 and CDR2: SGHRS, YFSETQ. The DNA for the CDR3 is TGCGCCAGCAGCTTCACAGATCCCTCCTACGAGCAGTACTTC. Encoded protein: CASSFTDPSYEQYF. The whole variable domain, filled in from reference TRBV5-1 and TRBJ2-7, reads KAGVTQTPRYLIKTRGQQVTLSCSPISGHRSVSWYQQTPGQGLQFLFEYFSETQRNKGNFPGRFSGRQFSNSRSEMNVSTLELGDSALYLCASSFTDPSYEQYFGPGTRLTVT.

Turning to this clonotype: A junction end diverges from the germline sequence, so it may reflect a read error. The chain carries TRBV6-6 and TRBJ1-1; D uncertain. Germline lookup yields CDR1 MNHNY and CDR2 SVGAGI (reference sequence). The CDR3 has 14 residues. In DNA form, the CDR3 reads TGTGCCAGCAGTTACAGGGAAGGGAACACTAAAGCTTTCTTT. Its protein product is CASSYREGNTKAFF.

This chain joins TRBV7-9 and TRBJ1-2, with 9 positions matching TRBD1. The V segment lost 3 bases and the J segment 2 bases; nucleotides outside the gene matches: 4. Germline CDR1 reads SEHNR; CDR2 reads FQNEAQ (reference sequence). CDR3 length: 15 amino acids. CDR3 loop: CASSFGQGLNYGYTF. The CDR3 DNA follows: TGTGCCAGCAGCTTTGGACAGGGGTTAAACTATGGCTACACCTTC. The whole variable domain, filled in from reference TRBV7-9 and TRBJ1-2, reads DTGVSQNPRHKITKRGQNVTFRCDPISEHNRLYWYRQTLGQGPEFLTYFQNEAQLEKSRLLSDRFSAERPKGSFSTLEIQRTEQGDSAMYLCASSFGQGLNYGYTFGSGTRLTVV.

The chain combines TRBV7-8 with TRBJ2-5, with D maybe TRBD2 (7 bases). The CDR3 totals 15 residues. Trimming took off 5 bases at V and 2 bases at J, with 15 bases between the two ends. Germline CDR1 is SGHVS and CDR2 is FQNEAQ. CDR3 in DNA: TGTGCCAGCAGCCTACGCGGGGGCTTGCAAGAGACCCAGTACTTC. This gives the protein CASSLRGGLQETQYF.

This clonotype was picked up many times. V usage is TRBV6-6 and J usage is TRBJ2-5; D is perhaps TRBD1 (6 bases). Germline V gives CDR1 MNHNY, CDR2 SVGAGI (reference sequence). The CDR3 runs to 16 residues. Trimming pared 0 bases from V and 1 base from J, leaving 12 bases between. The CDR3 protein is CASSYSTQGPQETQYF. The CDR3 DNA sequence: TGTGCCAGCAGTTACTCGACACAGGGACCCCAAGAGACCCAGTACTTC.

CDR3 sequence reads: CASSAISGTSLYEQYF. The CDR3 coding sequence is TGTGCCAGCAGCGCCATATCCGGGACATCGCTTTACGAGCAGTACTTC. The chain carries TRBV9 and TRBJ2-7, with a tentative D call TRBD1 (6 bases). Germline CDR1 and CDR2: SGDLS and YYNGEE. The CDR3 spans 16 residues. Trimming took off 3 bases at V and 4 bases at J, with 20 bases between the two ends.

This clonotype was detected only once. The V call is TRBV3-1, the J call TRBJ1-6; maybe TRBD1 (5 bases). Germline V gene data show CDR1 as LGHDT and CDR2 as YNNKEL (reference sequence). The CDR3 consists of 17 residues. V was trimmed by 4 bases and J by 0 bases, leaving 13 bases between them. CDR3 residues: CASSPRQTSSYNSPLHF. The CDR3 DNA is TGTGCCAGCAGCCCCCGACAGACGAGCTCCTATAATTCACCCCTCCACTTT.

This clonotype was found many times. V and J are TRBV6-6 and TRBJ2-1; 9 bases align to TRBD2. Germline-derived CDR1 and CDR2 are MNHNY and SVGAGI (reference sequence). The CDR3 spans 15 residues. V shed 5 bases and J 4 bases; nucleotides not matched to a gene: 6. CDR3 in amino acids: CASSPPSGGYNEQFF. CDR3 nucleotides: TGTGCCAGCAGTCCCCCCAGCGGGGGGTACAATGAGCAGTTCTTC.

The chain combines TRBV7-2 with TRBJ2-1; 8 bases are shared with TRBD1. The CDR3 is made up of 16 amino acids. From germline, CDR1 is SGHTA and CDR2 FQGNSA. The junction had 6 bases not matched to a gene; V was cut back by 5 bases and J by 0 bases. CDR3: CASSHRTGRSYNEQFF. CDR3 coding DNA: TGTGCCAGCAGCCACCGGACAGGGCGCTCCTACAATGAGCAGTTCTTC.

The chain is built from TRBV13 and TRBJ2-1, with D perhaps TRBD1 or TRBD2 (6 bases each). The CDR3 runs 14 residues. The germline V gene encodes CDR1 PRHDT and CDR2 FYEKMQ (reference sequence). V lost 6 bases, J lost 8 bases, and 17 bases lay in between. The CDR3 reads CASRTAGGRYEQFF. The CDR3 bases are TGTGCCAGCAGGACGGCCGGGGGCCGGTATGAGCAGTTCTTC.

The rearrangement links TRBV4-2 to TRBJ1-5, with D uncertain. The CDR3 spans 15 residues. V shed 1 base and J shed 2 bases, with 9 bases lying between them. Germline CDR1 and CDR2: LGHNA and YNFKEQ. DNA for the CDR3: TGTGCCAGCAGCCAAGCGGTTACGGGCAATCAGCCCCAGCATTTT. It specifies CASSQAVTGNQPQHF.

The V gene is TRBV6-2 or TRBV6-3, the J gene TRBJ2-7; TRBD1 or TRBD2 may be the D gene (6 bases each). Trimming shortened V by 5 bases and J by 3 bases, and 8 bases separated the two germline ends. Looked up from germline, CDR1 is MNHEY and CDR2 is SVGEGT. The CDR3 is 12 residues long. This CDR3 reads CASSRGVYEQYF. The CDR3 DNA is TGTGCCAGCAGTAGGGGGGTCTACGAGCAGTACTTC.

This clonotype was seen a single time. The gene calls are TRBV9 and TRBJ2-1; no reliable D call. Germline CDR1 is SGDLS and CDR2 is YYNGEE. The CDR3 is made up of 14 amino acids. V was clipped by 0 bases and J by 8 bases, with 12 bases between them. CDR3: CASSVEASFDEQFF. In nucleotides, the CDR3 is TGTGCCAGCAGCGTAGAGGCGAGCTTCGATGAGCAGTTCTTC.

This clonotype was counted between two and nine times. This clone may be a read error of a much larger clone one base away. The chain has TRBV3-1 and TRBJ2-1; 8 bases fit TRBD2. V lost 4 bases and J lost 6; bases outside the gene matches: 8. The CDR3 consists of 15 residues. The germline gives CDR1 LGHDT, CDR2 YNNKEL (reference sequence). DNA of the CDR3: TGTGCCAGCAGCCCCGGGAGAGCGGGGGTCAATGAGCAGTTCTTC. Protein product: CASSPGRAGVNEQFF.

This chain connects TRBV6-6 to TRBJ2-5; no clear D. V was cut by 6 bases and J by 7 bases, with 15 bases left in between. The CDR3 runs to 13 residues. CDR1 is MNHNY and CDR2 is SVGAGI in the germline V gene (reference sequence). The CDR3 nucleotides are TGTGCCAGCAGCCCAGTGGGCTCAGGGACCCAGTACTTC. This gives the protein CASSPVGSGTQYF.

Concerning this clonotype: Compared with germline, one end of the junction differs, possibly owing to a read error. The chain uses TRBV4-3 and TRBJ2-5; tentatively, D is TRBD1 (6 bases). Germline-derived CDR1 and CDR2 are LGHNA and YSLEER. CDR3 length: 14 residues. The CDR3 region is CASSQGGQQETQYF. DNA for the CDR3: TGTGCCAGCAGCCAAGGAGGACAGCAAGAGACCCAGTACTTC.

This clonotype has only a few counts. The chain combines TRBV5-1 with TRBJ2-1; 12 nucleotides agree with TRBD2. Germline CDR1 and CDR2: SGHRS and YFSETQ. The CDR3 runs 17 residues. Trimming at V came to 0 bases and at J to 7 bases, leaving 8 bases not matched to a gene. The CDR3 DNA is TGCGCCAGCAGCTTGGATGGGCCTAGCGGGAGGGATAATGAGCAGTTCTTC. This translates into CASSLDGPSGRDNEQFF. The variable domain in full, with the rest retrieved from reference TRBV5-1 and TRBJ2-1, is KAGVTQTPRYLIKTRGQQVTLSCSPISGHRSVSWYQQTPGQGLQFLFEYFSETQRNKGNFPGRFSGRQFSNSRSEMNVSTLELGDSALYLCASSLDGPSGRDNEQFFGPGTRLTVL.

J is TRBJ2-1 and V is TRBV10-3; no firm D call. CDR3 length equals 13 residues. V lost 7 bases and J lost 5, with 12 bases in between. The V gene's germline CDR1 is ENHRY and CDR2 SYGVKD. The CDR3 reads CAITGQYNNEQFF. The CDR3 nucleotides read TGTGCCATCACCGGCCAGTACAACAATGAGCAGTTCTTC.

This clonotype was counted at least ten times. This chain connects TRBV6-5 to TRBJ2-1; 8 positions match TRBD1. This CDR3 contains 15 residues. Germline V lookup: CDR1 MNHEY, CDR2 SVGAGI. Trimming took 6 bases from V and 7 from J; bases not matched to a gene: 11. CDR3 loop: CASRPTGGFWNEQFF. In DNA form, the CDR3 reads TGTGCCAGCAGACCTACAGGGGGTTTTTGGAATGAGCAGTTCTTC.

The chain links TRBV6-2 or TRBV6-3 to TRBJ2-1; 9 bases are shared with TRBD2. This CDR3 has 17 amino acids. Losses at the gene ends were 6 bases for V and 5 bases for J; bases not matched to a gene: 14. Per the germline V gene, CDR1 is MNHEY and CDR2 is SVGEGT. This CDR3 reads CASRTAGTSHSNNEQFF. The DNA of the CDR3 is TGTGCCAGCAGAACAGCCGGGACTAGCCATTCCAACAATGAGCAGTTCTTC.

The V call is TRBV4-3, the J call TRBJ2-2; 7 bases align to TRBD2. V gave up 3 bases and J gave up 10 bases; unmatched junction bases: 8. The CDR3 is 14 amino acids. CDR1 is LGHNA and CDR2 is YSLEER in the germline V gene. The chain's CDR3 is CASSQGLPAVELFF. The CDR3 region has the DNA TGCGCCAGCAGCCAGGGACTACCAGCGGTGGAGCTGTTTTTT.

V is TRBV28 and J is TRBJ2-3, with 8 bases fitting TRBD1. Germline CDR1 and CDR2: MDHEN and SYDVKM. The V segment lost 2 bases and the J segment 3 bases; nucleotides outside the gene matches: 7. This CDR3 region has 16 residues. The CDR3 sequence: CASSLPGQGRTDTQYF. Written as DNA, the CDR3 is TGTGCCAGCAGTTTACCCGGACAGGGTAGGACAGATACGCAGTATTTT.

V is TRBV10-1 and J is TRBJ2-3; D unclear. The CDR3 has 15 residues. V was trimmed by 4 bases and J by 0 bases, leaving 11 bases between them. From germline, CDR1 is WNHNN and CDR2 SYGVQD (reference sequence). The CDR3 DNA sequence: TGCGCCAGCAGTGGATCCCTTCTTAGCACAGATACGCAGTATTTT. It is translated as CASSGSLLSTDTQYF.